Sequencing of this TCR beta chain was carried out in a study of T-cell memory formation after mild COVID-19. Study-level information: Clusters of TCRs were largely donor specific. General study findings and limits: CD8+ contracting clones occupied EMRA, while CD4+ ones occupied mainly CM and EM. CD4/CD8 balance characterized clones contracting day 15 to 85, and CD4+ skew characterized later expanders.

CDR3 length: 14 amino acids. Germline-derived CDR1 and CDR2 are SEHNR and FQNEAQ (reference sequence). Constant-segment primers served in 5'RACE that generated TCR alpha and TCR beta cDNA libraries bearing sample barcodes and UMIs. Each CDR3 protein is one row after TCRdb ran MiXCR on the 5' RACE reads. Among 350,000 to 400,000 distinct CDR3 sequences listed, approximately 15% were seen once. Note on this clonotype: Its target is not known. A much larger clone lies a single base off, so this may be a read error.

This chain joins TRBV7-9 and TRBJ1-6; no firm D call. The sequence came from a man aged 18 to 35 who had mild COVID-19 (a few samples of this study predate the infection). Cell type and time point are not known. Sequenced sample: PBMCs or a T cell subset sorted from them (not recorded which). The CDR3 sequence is CASSQSSGNSHLHF. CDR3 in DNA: TGTGCCAGCAGCCAATCCTCCGGGAATTCACACCTCCACTTT.